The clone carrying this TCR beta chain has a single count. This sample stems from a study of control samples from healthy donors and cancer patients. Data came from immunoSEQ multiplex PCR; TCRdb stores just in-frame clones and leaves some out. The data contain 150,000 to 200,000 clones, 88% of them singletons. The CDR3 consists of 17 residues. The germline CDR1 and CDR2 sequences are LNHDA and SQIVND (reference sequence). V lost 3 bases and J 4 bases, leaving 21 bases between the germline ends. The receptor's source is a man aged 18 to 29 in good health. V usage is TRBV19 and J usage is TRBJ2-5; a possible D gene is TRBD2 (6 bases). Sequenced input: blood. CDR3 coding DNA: TGTGCCAGTAGTATTTATGGGGGAGGAGGTTTCGGAGAGACCCAGTACTTC. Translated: CASSIYGGGGFGETQYF.